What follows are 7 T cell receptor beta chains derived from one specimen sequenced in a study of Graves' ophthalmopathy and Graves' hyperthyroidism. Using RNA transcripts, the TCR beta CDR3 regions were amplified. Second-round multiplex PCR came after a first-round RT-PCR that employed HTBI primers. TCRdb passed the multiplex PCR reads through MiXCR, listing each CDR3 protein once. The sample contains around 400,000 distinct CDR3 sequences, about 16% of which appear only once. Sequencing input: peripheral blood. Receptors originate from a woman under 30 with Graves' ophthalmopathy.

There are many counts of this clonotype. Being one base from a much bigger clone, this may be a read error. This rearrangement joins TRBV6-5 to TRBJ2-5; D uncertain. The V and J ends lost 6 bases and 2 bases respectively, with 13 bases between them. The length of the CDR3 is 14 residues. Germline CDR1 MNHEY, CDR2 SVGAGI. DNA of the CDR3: TGTGCCAGCAGCCCCGAAGACGAACAAGAGACCCAGTACTTC. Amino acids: CASSPEDEQETQYF.

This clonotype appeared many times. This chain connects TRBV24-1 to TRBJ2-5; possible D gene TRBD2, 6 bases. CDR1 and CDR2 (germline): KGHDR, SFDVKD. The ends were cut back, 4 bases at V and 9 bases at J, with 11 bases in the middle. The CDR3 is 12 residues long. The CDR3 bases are TGTGCCACCAGTGAGGGGGGACGGCCCCAGTACTTC. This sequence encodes CATSEGGRPQYF.

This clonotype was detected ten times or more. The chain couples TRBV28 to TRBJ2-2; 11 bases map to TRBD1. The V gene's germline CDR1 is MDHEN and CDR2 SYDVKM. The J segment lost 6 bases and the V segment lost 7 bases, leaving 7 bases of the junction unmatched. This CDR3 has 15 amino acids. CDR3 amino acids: CASNSGGQGAGELFF. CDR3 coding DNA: TGTGCCAGCAATTCGGGGGGACAGGGGGCCGGGGAGCTGTTTTTT.

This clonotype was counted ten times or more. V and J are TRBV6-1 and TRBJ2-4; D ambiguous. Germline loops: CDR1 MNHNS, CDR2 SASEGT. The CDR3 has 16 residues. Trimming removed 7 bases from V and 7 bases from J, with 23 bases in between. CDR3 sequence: CASIPGQVFKPNIQYF. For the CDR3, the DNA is TGTGCCAGCATTCCCGGGCAGGTTTTTAAGCCGAACATTCAGTACTTC.

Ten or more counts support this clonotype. The CDR3 sequence is CASSLASGEQYF. In DNA, the CDR3 is TGTGCCAGCAGCTTAGCCTCGGGGGAGCAGTACTTC. The chain uses TRBV11-2 and TRBJ2-7, with D possibly being TRBD2 (5 bases). Germline V gene data show CDR1 as SGHAT and CDR2 as FQNNGV. V lost 1 base to trimming and J lost 7 bases, with 8 bases between them. The CDR3 is 12 amino acids.

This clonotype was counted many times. CDR3 sequence reads: CASSSTLRADYGYTF. The CDR3 DNA follows: TGTGCCAGCAGTTCTACCCTCAGGGCCGACTATGGCTACACCTTC. The chain carries TRBV28 and TRBJ1-2; tentative D call: TRBD1 (5 bases). CDR3 length: 15 residues. Trimming took 4 bases from V and 3 from J, leaving 15 bases between them. CDR1 and CDR2 (germline): MDHEN, SYDVKM.

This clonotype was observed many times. The CDR3 region has the DNA TGTGCCAGCAGTACAGACACCGCGGCACGTGAAAAACTGTTTTTT. Translated, it gives CASSTDTAAREKLFF. The chain employs TRBV6-1 and TRBJ1-4; D is unresolved. CDR3 length: 15 amino acids. Trimming took 5 bases from V and 7 from J, leaving 17 bases between them. Germline loops: CDR1 MNHNS, CDR2 SASEGT.